The 27 T cell receptor beta chains reported below all come from one sample, sequenced in a study of blood T cell repertoires in COVID-19. Sequencing was performed with immunoSEQ multiplex PCR; in TCRdb, only in-frame clones are kept and a portion is missing. The sample gives 170,000 or so clones, more than 85% of which show up once; less than 3% is in the top ten. Material for sequencing was peripheral blood. The receptors derive from a man aged 40-49 years with active or convalescent COVID-19.

V is TRBV19 and J is TRBJ1-2, with D unresolved. This CDR3 has 13 residues. V dropped 7 bases and J dropped 2 bases, with 11 bases sitting between them. The germline V gene encodes CDR1 LNHDA and CDR2 SQIVND (reference sequence). CDR3 in amino acids: CASTRTGNYGYTF. The CDR3 coding sequence is TGTGCCAGTACCAGGACGGGAAACTATGGCTACACCTTC.

J is TRBJ2-1 and V is TRBV4-1; the D is unclear. CDR3 size: 15 residues. CDR1 and CDR2 (germline): MGHRA, YSYEKL. V lost 0 bases, J lost 1 base, and 7 bases lay in between. The CDR3 region has the DNA TGCGCCAGCAGCCAAGATATATTTTCCTACAATGAGCAGTTCTTC. Translated: CASSQDIFSYNEQFF.

This chain uses TRBV10-1 with TRBJ2-7; 9 bases are shared with TRBD1. The CDR3 runs to 13 residues. J was trimmed by 5 bases and V by 6 bases; bases with no gene match: 5. The germline gives CDR1 WNHNN, CDR2 SYGVQD (reference sequence). CDR3 loop: CASSRDREDEQYF. The CDR3, as DNA: TGCGCCAGCAGCCGGGACAGGGAGGACGAGCAGTACTTC.

This chain connects TRBV4-2 to TRBJ2-7; the match to TRBD1 covers 7 bases. Trimming cost V 0 bases and J 2 bases; bases outside gene matches: 4. The CDR3 is 15 amino acids. The V gene's germline CDR1 is LGHNA and CDR2 YNFKEQ. CDR3 sequence reads: CASSQDSGTAYEQYF. The CDR3 DNA reads TGTGCCAGCAGCCAAGATTCTGGGACAGCCTACGAGCAGTACTTC.

The V call is TRBV6-1, the J call TRBJ1-3; D gene uncertain. The CDR3 is 15 residues long. Germline lookup yields CDR1 MNHNS and CDR2 SASEGT. V was shortened by 1 base and J by 3 bases, with 10 bases between the two germline ends. CDR3 nucleotides: TGTGCCAGCAGTGAAGTCAGAGGGAGTGGAAACACCATATATTTT. Residues: CASSEVRGSGNTIYF.

The chain links TRBV7-9 to TRBJ1-3, with 9 bases that match TRBD1. This CDR3 has 19 residues. After removal of 3 bases from V and 0 bases from J, the junction contained 12 bases not matched to a gene. From germline, CDR1 is SEHNR and CDR2 FQNEAQ (reference sequence). The DNA for the CDR3 is TGTGCCAGCAGCTTCGGCGGTGGGACAGGGATATCCTCTGGAAACACCATATATTTT. Its protein product is CASSFGGGTGISSGNTIYF.

The gene calls are TRBV28 and TRBJ1-3; TRBD1 aligns across 7 bases. V was pared by 5 bases and J by 4 bases, with 11 bases of the junction left unmatched. Germline CDR1 is MDHEN and CDR2 is SYDVKM. The CDR3 totals 16 residues. CDR3 amino acids: CASSPLDRVSGNTIYF. The CDR3 DNA reads TGTGCCAGCAGTCCCTTAGACAGGGTGAGCGGAAACACCATATATTTT.

This clone was counted a few times. The rearrangement links TRBV11-2 to TRBJ2-7, with D unresolved. Germline CDR1 reads SGHAT; CDR2 reads FQNNGV. V lost 0 bases and J 6 bases, leaving 12 bases between the germline ends. The CDR3 length is 14 residues. CDR3 sequence (DNA): TGTGCCAGCAGCTTAGACCCGGGTTTCAGCGAGCAGTACTTC. Residues: CASSLDPGFSEQYF. Full variable domain (missing parts from reference TRBV11-2 and TRBJ2-7): EAGVAQSPRYKIIEKRQSVAFWCNPISGHATLYWYQQILGQGPKLLIQFQNNGVVDDSQLPKDRFSAERLKGVDSTLKIQPAKLEDSAVYLCASSLDPGFSEQYFGPGTRLTVT.

The chain couples TRBV9 to TRBJ2-7; D perhaps matches TRBD2 (7 bases). The V end was cut by 4 bases, the J end by 0 bases, with 17 bases between. Germline-derived CDR1 and CDR2 are SGDLS and YYNGEE. The CDR3 runs 16 residues. The CDR3 DNA follows: TGTGCCAGCAGCCGGGGGAGGGGGGGCTTCTCCTACGAGCAGTACTTC. Residues: CASSRGRGGFSYEQYF. Looking up the rest from reference TRBV9 and TRBJ2-7 gives the full variable domain: DSGVTQTPKHLITATGQRVTLRCSPRSGDLSVYWYQQSLDQGLQFLIQYYNGEERAKGNILERFSAQQFPDLHSELNLSSLELGDSALYFCASSRGRGGFSYEQYFGPGTRLTVT.

V is TRBV11-2 and J is TRBJ2-1; D remains ambiguous. Germline CDR1 SGHAT, CDR2 FQNNGV. The V end was cut by 5 bases, the J end by 7 bases, with 3 bases between. The CDR3 loop spans 10 amino acids. Written as DNA, the CDR3 is TGTGCCAGCAGCGTAAATGAGCAGTTCTTC. Its protein product is CASSVNEQFF. The whole variable domain, filled in from reference TRBV11-2 and TRBJ2-1, reads EAGVAQSPRYKIIEKRQSVAFWCNPISGHATLYWYQQILGQGPKLLIQFQNNGVVDDSQLPKDRFSAERLKGVDSTLKIQPAKLEDSAVYLCASSVNEQFFGPGTRLTVL.

This sequence joins TRBV7-8 and TRBJ2-5; D ambiguous. The V gene's germline CDR1 is SGHVS and CDR2 FQNEAQ. Trimming took 5 bases from V and 4 from J, leaving 23 bases between them. The CDR3 has 17 residues. The CDR3 nucleotides read TGTGCCAGCAGCACCCCTCGGGTCCTAAACTACCCAGAGACCCAGTACTTC. Translated: CASSTPRVLNYPETQYF.

The V call is TRBV6-2 or TRBV6-3, the J call TRBJ2-3, with D tentatively TRBD2 (6 bases). Between the trimmed V and J ends, which lost 5 bases and 10 bases, there was a span of 13 bases. The CDR3 contains 12 residues. Per germline, CDR1 MNHEY and CDR2 SVGEGT. The CDR3: CASSRPGEAQYF. The CDR3 coding sequence is TGTGCCAGCAGTCGCCCGGGGGAGGCGCAGTATTTT.

In this sample, this clone turned up once. The J gene is TRBJ2-7, the V gene TRBV24-1; D may be TRBD2 (6 bases). CDR3 length: 13 amino acids. V was clipped by 6 bases and J by 0 bases, with 8 bases between them. Germline V gene data show CDR1 as KGHDR and CDR2 as SFDVKD. CDR3 region: CATSIGGSYEQYF. CDR3 bases: TGTGCCACCAGTATCGGGGGCTCCTACGAGCAGTACTTC.

This clone was found once. The genes are TRBV7-2 and TRBJ2-1; D may be TRBD2 (5 bases). There are 13 residues in the CDR3. In germline, CDR1 is SGHTA, CDR2 FQGNSA. With 0 bases removed from V and 9 bases from J, the gap between germline ends came to 9 bases. CDR3: CASSLARTFEQFF. DNA of the CDR3: TGTGCCAGCAGCTTAGCTCGGACTTTTGAGCAGTTCTTC.

The chain employs TRBV3-1 (or the pseudogene TRBV3-2) and TRBJ1-6; D is unresolved. CDR1 is LGHDT, CDR2 YNNKEL, per germline (reference sequence). The germline V and J ends were trimmed by 2 bases and 7 bases, with 6 bases remaining between them. This CDR3 comprises 13 residues. CDR3 amino acids: CASSQQINSPLHF. The CDR3 region has the DNA TGTGCCAGCAGCCAACAGATCAATTCACCCCTCCACTTT.

This chain's CDR3 is CASSPGGGTGELFF. CDR3 in DNA: TGTGCCAGCAGCCCGGGGGGAGGGACCGGGGAGCTGTTTTTT. The J gene is TRBJ2-2, the V gene TRBV27; 7 positions match TRBD2. Germline V gene sequence: CDR1 MNHEY, CDR2 SMNVEV (reference sequence). CDR3 length equals 14 residues. V lost 6 bases, J lost 5 bases, and 6 bases stayed unmatched.

In this sample, this clone turned up a few times. This rearrangement joins TRBV4-1 to TRBJ2-3; 11 bases agree with TRBD2. In germline, CDR1 is MGHRA, CDR2 YSYEKL. CDR3 length: 19 amino acids. Trimming at V came to 1 base and at J to 2 bases, leaving 11 bases not matched to a gene. This CDR3 is CASSQVLHPGLADTDTQYF. DNA for the CDR3: TGCGCCAGCAGCCAAGTCTTACATCCGGGACTAGCGGACACAGATACGCAGTATTTT.

This clone has a single count. The V call is TRBV7-2, the J call TRBJ2-7; 7 bases match TRBD1. Trimming at V came to 5 bases and at J to 0 bases, leaving 4 bases not matched to a gene. There are 14 residues in the CDR3. Per the germline V gene, CDR1 is SGHTA and CDR2 is FQGNSA. The DNA of the CDR3 is TGTGCCAGCAGCGAGGGACAGCCCTCCTACGAGCAGTACTTC. The encoded protein is CASSEGQPSYEQYF.

The rearrangement uses TRBV3-1 (or the pseudogene TRBV3-2) and TRBJ2-1, with 7 bases matching TRBD1. Trimming took 2 bases from V and 9 from J; bases not matched to a gene: 13. This CDR3 spans 16 amino acids. The germline V gene encodes CDR1 LGHDT and CDR2 YNNKEL (reference sequence). This CDR3 reads CASSQQGESGVGEQFF. CDR3 sequence (DNA): TGTGCCAGCAGCCAACAGGGGGAGTCTGGGGTAGGTGAGCAGTTCTTC.

This clone was detected only once. The V gene is TRBV24-1, the J gene TRBJ1-2; D unclear. Trimming removed 7 bases at V and 3 bases at J, with 8 bases between. The germline V gene encodes CDR1 KGHDR and CDR2 SFDVKD. This CDR3 is 12 amino acids long. CDR3 loop: CATRGRDYGYTF. In DNA form, the CDR3 reads TGTGCCACCAGGGGGAGAGACTATGGCTACACCTTC.

With respect to this clone: Distinct nucleotide sequences in the sample also encode this CDR3. The chain uses TRBV28 and TRBJ2-3; 8 bases fit TRBD2. Germline trimming cut 4 bases from V and 2 bases from J; bases unmatched to any gene: 5. Germline V lookup: CDR1 MDHEN, CDR2 SYDVKM. The CDR3 sequence is 15 residues long. Here the CDR3 reads CASSSGGLSTDTQYF. In DNA form, the CDR3 reads TGTGCCAGCAGTTCGGGGGGGCTATCCACAGATACGCAGTATTTT.

Concerning this clone itself: The junction departs from germline at one end; a sequencing error may be responsible. The chain couples TRBV14 to TRBJ1-2, with D uncertain. Germline V CDR1 and CDR2: SGHDN, FVKESK. CDR3 length: 12 amino acids. The CDR3 loop is CASSQSGGLRTF. The CDR3 DNA reads TGTGCCAGCAGCCAATCAGGCGGGCTCAGGACTTTC.

This clone is a singleton in its sample. V is TRBV30 and J is TRBJ1-6; D is unclear. V was pared by 3 bases and J by 0 bases, with 6 bases between. CDR3 length: 14 amino acids. Germline values: CDR1 GTSNPN, CDR2 SVGIG (reference sequence). The CDR3 loop reads CAWRRSSYNSPLHF. The CDR3 DNA follows: TGTGCCTGGAGGAGGAGCTCCTATAATTCACCCCTCCACTTT.

The V call is TRBV6-1, the J call TRBJ1-2, with D maybe TRBD1 (6 bases). The CDR3 has 15 amino acids. V lost 0 bases to trimming and J lost 8 bases, with 16 bases between them. Germline V lookup: CDR1 MNHNS, CDR2 SASEGT. The CDR3 DNA sequence: TGTGCCAGCAGTGAAGCGCGGGGGGCATCTTGGGGCTACACCTTC. Translation: CASSEARGASWGYTF.

The chain combines TRBV6-5 with TRBJ2-1; D possibly corresponds to TRBD1 (6 bases). The CDR3 is 15 amino acids. CDR1 MNHEY and CDR2 SVGAGI come from the germline V gene. The ends were cut back, 6 bases at V and 5 bases at J, with 17 bases in the middle. CDR3 protein: CASSPVRGWDNEQFF. CDR3 nucleotide sequence: TGTGCCAGCAGCCCCGTCAGGGGATGGGACAATGAGCAGTTCTTC.

The genes are TRBV4-2 and TRBJ1-1, with 7 bases fitting TRBD1. CDR1 and CDR2 from the germline V gene are LGHNA and YNFKEQ. The CDR3 contains 17 residues. Trimming cost V 0 bases and J 1 base; bases outside gene matches: 8. CDR3 bases: TGTGCCAGCAGCCAAGAAAAAGTCGGGACAGCGAACACTGAAGCTTTCTTT. Translation: CASSQEKVGTANTEAFF.

This clone was seen a few times. In DNA, the CDR3 is TGTGCCAGCAGGGGTGGGACAAAGAGCTCCTACGAGCAGTACTTC. This gives the protein CASRGGTKSSYEQYF. This chain uses TRBV7-9 with TRBJ2-7; TRBD1 is a possible D gene (6 bases). Per germline, CDR1 SEHNR and CDR2 FQNEAQ (reference sequence). Trimming removed 6 bases from V and 0 bases from J, with 15 bases in between. The CDR3 is 15 residues long.